The subject of this entry is one T cell receptor beta chain. The sample belongs to a study of cytomegalovirus exposure and HLA in healthy donors. Germline V gives CDR1 MDHEN, CDR2 SYDVKM. Unmatched junction bases numbered 7, after V lost 5 bases and J lost 5 bases. This CDR3 comprises 15 residues. PCR was performed using 60 Vbeta and 13 Jbeta primers. Profiling relied on immunoSEQ multiplex PCR, and the TCRdb table lists in-frame clones only, not all of them. The sample lists 100,000 to 120,000 clones; about 73% were seen once. The J gene is TRBJ1-4, the V gene TRBV28, with 8 bases matching TRBD1. Sequencing was done on a sample of PBMCs. This clonotype was obtained from a woman in her thirties in good health and CMV-seronegative. CDR3 DNA sequence: TGTGCCAGCAGTCCCGGACAGGGTGTAAATGAAAAACTGTTTTTT. Protein product: CASSPGQGVNEKLFF.